These 8 T cell receptor beta chains originate from one sample sequenced in a study of T cells in Graves' hyperthyroidism and ophthalmopathy. RNA transcripts yielded amplified TCR beta CDR3 regions. The HTBI primer set was used in a first-round RT-PCR of the TCR CDR3. TCRdb called the multiplex PCR reads again in MiXCR, with one record for every CDR3 protein. The sample holds roughly 500,000 distinct CDR3 sequences, 40% to 55% seen once. The sample consisted of peripheral blood or thyroid tissue (not recorded which). These receptors were collected from an adult woman with Graves' disease, either hyperthyroidism or ophthalmopathy (not recorded which).

The rearrangement uses TRBV6-2 or TRBV6-3 and TRBJ1-3, with D possibly being TRBD1 (5 bases). V lost 6 bases, J lost 0 bases, and 12 bases lay in between. The CDR3 spans 15 residues. CDR1 and CDR2 from the germline V gene are MNHEY and SVGEGT. The CDR3 DNA is TGTGCCAGCAGCGGGGCCCGGGACTCTGGAAACACCATATATTTT. Encoded protein: CASSGARDSGNTIYF.

The chain recombines TRBV7-8 with TRBJ2-2; the D is unclear. The CDR3 consists of 16 residues. CDR1 is SGHVS, CDR2 FQNEAQ, per germline. Trimming took 5 bases from V and 5 from J, leaving 18 bases between them. DNA of the CDR3: TGTGCCAGCAGCCCTCAGCGAAGGGCCTTGACCGGGGAGCTGTTTTTT. Translated, it gives CASSPQRRALTGELFF.

This clonotype was recorded at least ten times. The V and J genes are TRBV24-1 and TRBJ2-5; a weak D match, TRBD2 (6 bases). The CDR3 contains 15 residues. V was cut by 3 bases and J by 0 bases, with 10 bases left in between. From germline, CDR1 is KGHDR and CDR2 SFDVKD. The CDR3 bases are TGTGCCACCAGTGATCCGGGAGAGTACCAAGAGACCCAGTACTTC. Its protein is CATSDPGEYQETQYF.

The rearrangement joins TRBV2 to TRBJ2-5, with 7 bases fitting TRBD1. The CDR3 spans 13 residues. The V and J ends lost 7 bases and 7 bases, in that order; junction bases with no gene match: 9. Germline assignment: CDR1 SNHLY and CDR2 FYNNEI. The CDR3 bases are TGTGCCAGCAAAATGGACAGGAGCGGGACCCAGTACTTC. Translated, it gives CASKMDRSGTQYF.

This clonotype was seen only a few times. This could be a read error, since a much larger clone is one nucleotide away. J is TRBJ1-5 and V is TRBV2; weak D call: TRBD1 (5 bases). The CDR3 sequence is 14 residues long. The V and J ends lost 6 bases and 6 bases respectively, with 15 bases between them. Germline CDR1 is SNHLY and CDR2 is FYNNEI. CDR3 in DNA: TGTGCCAGCAGACCAACAGGAGCCACTCAGCCCCAGCATTTT. It yields the protein CASRPTGATQPQHF.

The chain joins TRBV15 to TRBJ1-2; TRBD1 matches 7 bases. The V gene's germline CDR1 is LNHNV and CDR2 YYDKDF (reference sequence). This CDR3 is built from 14 residues. J gave up 8 bases and V 0 bases, and 6 bases lay outside the gene matches. Written as DNA, the CDR3 is TGTGCCACCAGCAGAGATACAGGGGCAGGGGGCTACACCTTC. Translated, it gives CATSRDTGAGGYTF.

This chain connects TRBV20-1 to TRBJ1-2; D may be TRBD1 (5 bases). Germline values: CDR1 DFQATT, CDR2 SNEGSKA (reference sequence). This CDR3 is 15 amino acids long. The V end was cut by 0 bases, the J end by 3 bases, with 14 bases between. The CDR3 loop is CSARDGRGADYGYTF. In nucleotides, the CDR3 is TGCAGTGCTAGAGATGGAAGGGGCGCCGACTATGGCTACACCTTC.

Concerning this clonotype itself: A read error is possible here, since a much larger clone lies one base away. The chain employs TRBV5-1 and TRBJ2-5; a weak D match, TRBD1 (6 bases). The CDR3 is made up of 15 amino acids. Germline V gene lookup returns CDR1 SGHRS and CDR2 YFSETQ. The CDR3 region is CASSSGTPVQETQYF. The CDR3 nucleotides read TGTGCCAGCAGCTCGGGGACACCCGTACAAGAGACCCAGTACTTC. The full variable domain, its missing parts supplied by reference TRBV5-1 and TRBJ2-5, is KAGVTQTPRYLIKTRGQQVTLSCSPISGHRSVSWYQQTPGQGLQFLFEYFSETQRNKGNFPGRFSGRQFSNSRSEMNVSTLELGDSALYLCASSSGTPVQETQYFGPGTRLLVL.